This T cell receptor (beta chain) is drawn from a study of shared clonotypes between healthy human individuals. Points from the study as a whole: Genetic and exposure-history diversity was limited by the few donors.

Nashville, Tennessee was home to all donors, who were Caucasian adults. The repertoire was sequenced with immunoSEQ multiplex PCR; TCRdb's copy has only in-frame clones and lacks some. Among over 1.5 million clones listed, 95% to 99% were seen once. The length of the CDR3 is 15 residues. CDR1 MNHNS and CDR2 SASEGT come from the germline V gene. J gave up 2 bases and V 4 bases, and 3 bases lay outside the gene matches. Comments on this clone: Its target is not known. Other DNA sequences of this sample code for an identical CDR3.

Sequencing input: naive CD4+ T cells sorted from blood. Subset here: CD45RA+ positively selected. The sequence came from a man aged 30 to 45 in good health. The chain has TRBV6-1 and TRBJ2-3; TRBD2 matches at 10 bases. CDR3: CASSALAGVTDTQYF. The DNA for the CDR3 is TGTGCCAGCAGTGCTCTAGCGGGAGTCACAGATACGCAGTATTTT.